These T cell receptor beta chains were read from a single sample in a study of blood T cells in healthy people across ages. TCRdb re-called the 5' RACE reads with MiXCR, one entry per CDR3 protein. The sample holds 700,000 or so distinct CDR3 sequences, about 24% seen once. The sequenced sample was blood. These receptors were taken from a man aged 65 to 85 in good health. CDR3s leave out the opening cysteine and the closing phenylalanine or tryptophan. The D gene is left open where the match is weak.

J: TRBJ1-5
D: NA
V: TRBV5-8
CDR3: ASSLVVGDQPQH

J: TRBJ2-1
D: TRBD2
V: TRBV7-2
CDR3: ASSFTSASSYNEQF

J: TRBJ2-7
D: NA
V: TRBV3-1
CDR3: ASSQDLARENEQY

J: TRBJ2-2
D: TRBD1
V: TRBV5-1
CDR3: ASSYRDRGFGSTGELF

J: TRBJ1-2
D: NA
V: TRBV7-9
CDR3: ASSLSSGQENYGYT

J: TRBJ2-4
D: TRBD2
V: TRBV12-3/TRBV12-4
CDR3: ASSLVDLAENIQY

J: TRBJ2-1
D: TRBD2
V: TRBV19
CDR3: ASSIDPTSGTYNEQF

J: TRBJ1-1
D: NA
V: TRBV29-1
CDR3: SVAGTPNTEAF

J: NA
D: TRBD1
V: TRBV5-1
CDR3: ASSPGDSHYEQY

J: TRBJ1-5
D: NA
V: TRBV6-6
CDR3: ASSYQRFNQPQH

J: TRBJ2-5
D: NA
V: TRBV12-3/TRBV12-4
CDR3: ASSFAVVGVKETQY

J: TRBJ2-1
D: NA
V: TRBV7-9
CDR3: ASSLSDRVNEQF

J: TRBJ2-5
D: NA
V: TRBV5-1
CDR3: ASSLGYQSETQY

J: TRBJ2-5
D: NA
V: TRBV29-1
CDR3: SVGGAKETQY

J: TRBJ1-5
D: TRBD1
V: TRBV12-3/TRBV12-4
CDR3: ASSSGQGATYSNQPQH

J: TRBJ2-4
D: NA
V: TRBV12-3/TRBV12-4
CDR3: ASSLVGLAKNIQY

J: NA
D: NA
V: TRBV3-1
CDR3: ASSQASGRAYEQY

J: TRBJ1-1
D: TRBD1
V: TRBV29-1
CDR3: SVGTGARTEAF

J: TRBJ2-7
D: NA
V: TRBV12-3/TRBV12-4
CDR3: ASSPLRDFFPRPYEQY

J: TRBJ1-1
D: NA
V: TRBV12-3/TRBV12-4
CDR3: ASRDMGGVTEAF

J: TRBJ2-1
D: TRBD2
V: TRBV20-1
CDR3: SAPRTSGVNEQF

J: TRBJ2-3
D: NA
V: TRBV25-1
CDR3: ASSDTARTDTQY

J: TRBJ2-3
D: TRBD2
V: TRBV13
CDR3: ASSPRRGVLDTQY

J: TRBJ2-3
D: NA
V: TRBV4-2
CDR3: ASSRAPGSTDTQY

J: TRBJ2-7
D: NA
V: TRBV24-1
CDR3: ATSDGYEQY

J: TRBJ1-2
D: NA
V: TRBV14
CDR3: ASSLSSLSYGYT

J: TRBJ2-5
D: NA
V: TRBV7-9
CDR3: ASRRRGGVQETQY

J: TRBJ2-2
D: NA
V: TRBV7-8
CDR3: ASSPLGDLNTGELF

J: TRBJ1-2
D: TRBD1
V: TRBV12-3/TRBV12-4
CDR3: ASSPEGQGNYGYT

J: TRBJ2-1
D: NA
V: TRBV10-3
CDR3: AISDLTANEQF

J: NA
D: TRBD1
V: TRBV6-5
CDR3: ASSSFIRDRGSDEQF

J: TRBJ2-3
D: NA
V: TRBV19
CDR3: ASNRDLRDTQY

J: TRBJ2-5
D: TRBD2
V: TRBV7-9
CDR3: ASSDPGLAGTQETQY

J: NA
D: TRBD2
V: TRBV6-1
CDR3: ASSRTSGSGSNEQF

J: TRBJ2-7
D: TRBD2
V: TRBV12-3/TRBV12-4
CDR3: ASSLGSGGTYEQY

J: TRBJ2-1
D: TRBD1
V: TRBV7-2
CDR3: ASSLRVGQAGVNEQF

J: TRBJ1-2
D: NA
V: TRBV15
CDR3: ATSKKQGNYGYT

J: TRBJ2-3
D: NA
V: TRBV12-3/TRBV12-4
CDR3: ASSSSGIRTDTQY

J: TRBJ2-2
D: NA
V: TRBV20-1
CDR3: SARGGVTGELF

J: TRBJ2-5
D: TRBD2
V: TRBV19
CDR3: ASSPAGAFQETQY